This is a list of T cell receptor beta chains from one sample in a study of cytomegalovirus exposure and HLA in healthy donors. Data came from immunoSEQ multiplex PCR; TCRdb stores just in-frame clones and leaves some out. Its table lists about 200,000 clones. The specimen was PBMCs. The receptors come from a young woman in good health and CMV-seropositive. Each CDR3 is given with its conserved first and last residue. A D gene is named only where the DNA matches it firmly.

TRBD1	TRBV27	TRBJ2-1	TGTGCCAGCCGCTTCGGACAGGCTAATGAGCAGTTCTTC	CASRFGQANEQFF
-	TRBV6-5	TRBJ2-7	TGTGCCAGCAGTTACTCCCATGCCGGGTACGAGCAGTACTTC	CASSYSHAGYEQYF
-	TRBV7-6	TRBJ2-1	TGTGCCAGCAGCTTGTCAGGGGGAGGTGGCAATGAGCAGTTCTTC	CASSLSGGGGNEQFF
TRBD1	TRBV18	TRBJ2-7	TGTGCCAGCTCACCAGATCGAGGACAGGGTATCTACGAGCAGTACTTC	CASSPDRGQGIYEQYF
-	TRBV13	TRBJ2-5	TGTGCCAGCAGCTTATCGACAACAAAGGAGACCCAGTACTTC	CASSLSTTKETQYF
-	TRBV27	TRBJ2-7	TGTGCCAGCAGTTTAGGCAGGGGCCCCTACGAGCAGTACTTC	CASSLGRGPYEQYF
TRBD1	TRBV27	TRBJ1-2	TGTGCCAGCAGGTCGACAGGGAACAACTATGGCTACACCTTC	CASRSTGNNYGYTF
-	TRBV7-8	TRBJ1-5	TGTGCCAGCAGCCCCCCGGCAGACTCTAATCAGCCCCAGCATTTT	CASSPPADSNQPQHF
TRBD1	TRBV27	TRBJ2-1	TGTGCCAGCAGTTTAGGACAGGTGAGCTCCTACAATGAGCAGTTCTTC	CASSLGQVSSYNEQFF
-	TRBV5-1	TRBJ2-3	TGCGCCAGCAGCCTAGGACAGAACACAGATACGCAGTATTTT	CASSLGQNTDTQYF
-	TRBV28	TRBJ1-1	TGTGCCAGCAGTTTAGACATCGTGAATGAAGCTTTCTTT	CASSLDIVNEAFF
-	TRBV5-1	TRBJ2-5	TGCGCCAGCAGCTTGGAGTCGGCCGCAGGGACCCAGTACTTC	CASSLESAAGTQYF
TRBD1	TRBV7-9	TRBJ2-7	TGTGCCAGCACAGGACAGGGAACCTACGAGCAGTACTTC	CASTGQGTYEQYF
-	TRBV18	TRBJ2-7	TGTGCCAGCGGGGCGGACCTCCCTTGGGAGCAGTACTTC	CASGADLPWEQYF
-	TRBV11-2	TRBJ1-4	TGTGCCAGCTCCGGGACACTTGACCTGTCAACTAATGAAAAACTGTTTTTT	CASSGTLDLSTNEKLFF
-	TRBV6-5	TRBJ2-7	TGTGCCAGCAGTTACTCCGGGTCCCACCACGAGCAGTACTTC	CASSYSGSHHEQYF
TRBD2	TRBV19	TRBJ2-3	TGTGCCAGTAGTCCGGAAACTAGCGGGAGGGGAGATACGCAGTATTTT	CASSPETSGRGDTQYF
-	TRBV7-2	TRBJ2-3	TGTGCCAGCAGCTTAACAGGGGATACGCAGTATTTT	CASSLTGDTQYF
TRBD2	TRBV4-2	TRBJ2-2	TGTGCCAGCAGCCGAGAAGCCGGGGGGGCAACGAACACCGGGGAGCTGTTTTTT	CASSREAGGATNTGELFF
TRBD2	TRBV7-9	TRBJ2-7	TGTGCCAGCAGCGGACCGGGACTAGCGGGAGGGGCCTACGAGCAGTACTTC	CASSGPGLAGGAYEQYF
-	TRBV9	TRBJ1-2	TGTGCCAGCAGCCAGGGGAACGTTATGCATCATGGCTACACCTTC	CASSQGNVMHHGYTF
-	TRBV6-1	TRBJ1-3	TGTGCCATAAACAGGTTCTCTGGAAACACCATATATTTT	CAINRFSGNTIYF
TRBD1	TRBV5-1	TRBJ1-4	TGCGCCAGCAGCCCGGACAGGGTTGATGAAAAACTGTTTTTT	CASSPDRVDEKLFF
-	TRBV5-1	TRBJ2-1	TGCGCCAGCAGCTCGCTTTCCTACGACAATGAGCAGTTCTTC	CASSSLSYDNEQFF
TRBD1	TRBV30	TRBJ2-5	TGTGCCTGGAGGGGACAGGGTCGGGGAGAGACCCAGTACTTC	CAWRGQGRGETQYF
-	TRBV6-5	TRBJ1-3	TGTGCCAGCAGTTACGGGAGGTTAGGGGGAAACACCATATATTTT	CASSYGRLGGNTIYF
-	TRBV5-5	TRBJ1-1	TGTGCCAGCAGCCTGGGTCGCGGGGAGAACACTGAAGCTTTCTTT	CASSLGRGENTEAFF
TRBD1	TRBV6-6	TRBJ1-1	TGTGCCAGCAGTGTGACCGGGACAGGGAACACTGAAGCTTTCTTT	CASSVTGTGNTEAFF
-	TRBV18	TRBJ2-7	TGTGCCAGCTCACTAGGAGATACCTACGAGCAGTACTTC	CASSLGDTYEQYF
TRBD2	TRBV5-6	TRBJ2-1	TGTGCCAGCAGCTTGAGGGCTAGCGGGGGCTTCAATGAGCAGTTCTTC	CASSLRASGGFNEQFF
-	TRBV28	TRBJ1-4	TGTGCCAGCAGTGGGCAGGGATACGAGCGCAATGAAAAACTGTTTTTT	CASSGQGYERNEKLFF
TRBD1	TRBV7-9	TRBJ1-2	TGTGCCAGCAATGAAGTCGGGACAGGAAGAGGCGGCTACACCTTC	CASNEVGTGRGGYTF
-	TRBV19	TRBJ2-6	TGTGCCAGTAGTTGGCTAGGTGTCTACTCTGGGGCCAACGTCCTGACTTTC	CASSWLGVYSGANVLTF
-	TRBV29-1	TRBJ2-5	TGCAGCGTTGAGGGGGACACACAAGAGACCCAGTACTTC	CSVEGDTQETQYF
TRBD1	TRBV27	TRBJ2-4	TGTGCCAGCAGTTCGACAGGGATCAGAACCAAAAACATTCAGTACTTC	CASSSTGIRTKNIQYF
TRBD1	TRBV9	TRBJ1-5	TGTGCCAGCAGCGTAGGAGGGGACAGGGGTCAGCCCCAGCATTTT	CASSVGGDRGQPQHF
TRBD1	TRBV5-1	TRBJ1-3	TGCGCCAGCAGCTCCGAGCCAACGACAGGGGGCATAAGGGGAAACACCATATATTTT	CASSSEPTTGGIRGNTIYF
-	TRBV19	TRBJ1-5	TGTGCCAGTAGCAAACAAGGGGTGGGGAATCAGCCCCAGCATTTT	CASSKQGVGNQPQHF
TRBD1	TRBV5-6	TRBJ1-1	TGTGCCAGCAGCCCTAACAGGGGTCAAAGGAGGACTGAAGCTTTCTTT	CASSPNRGQRRTEAFF
-	TRBV7-7	TRBJ1-3	TGTGCCAGCAGCCCGGGACACAACTCTGGAAACACCATATATTTT	CASSPGHNSGNTIYF
TRBD1	TRBV28	TRBJ2-1	TGTGCCAGCAGTCCAGCAGGGACAGGGGTGGGCAATGAGCAGTTCTTC	CASSPAGTGVGNEQFF
-	TRBV27	TRBJ2-2	TGTGCCAGCAGTTTCTTCGGGGACACCGGGGAGCTGTTTTTT	CASSFFGDTGELFF
-	TRBV5-6	TRBJ2-7	TGTGCCAGCAGCTTACAGGGACCTTCCTACGAGCAGTACTTC	CASSLQGPSYEQYF
TRBD1	TRBV6-1	TRBJ2-1	TGTGCCAGCAGTAGGACAGGGGCCTACAATGAGCAGTTCTTC	CASSRTGAYNEQFF
-	TRBV9	TRBJ1-1	TGTGCCAGCAGCGTCCAGAACACTGAAGCTTTCTTT	CASSVQNTEAFF
TRBD2	TRBV5-1	TRBJ2-7	TGCGCCAGCAGCTCGGGACTAGCGGACCCCTCCTACGAGCAGTACTTC	CASSSGLADPSYEQYF
TRBD1	TRBV6-6	TRBJ2-2	TGTGCCAGCAGTTACGCATCAGGGGGCATCACCGGGGAGCTGTTTTTT	CASSYASGGITGELFF
-	TRBV25-1	TRBJ1-1	TGTGCCAGCAGTGATCACTCGAACACTGAAGCTTTCTTT	CASSDHSNTEAFF
TRBD1	TRBV30	TRBJ2-2	TGTGCCTGGAGAGAGGACAGGGCAGGAACCGGGGAGCTGTTTTTT	CAWREDRAGTGELFF
-	TRBV6-1	TRBJ1-3	TGTGCCAGCTCACTCGGCGGGGCCGGAAACACCATATATTTT	CASSLGGAGNTIYF
-	TRBV6-1	TRBJ1-5	TGTGCCAGCAGTGAACACCGGGGCAATCAGCCCCAGCATTTT	CASSEHRGNQPQHF
-	TRBV2	TRBJ1-2	TGTGCCAGCAGTGAACTAAGGGCAGACTACGGCTACACCTTC	CASSELRADYGYTF
-	TRBV5-1	TRBJ2-7	TGCGCCAGCAGCTTGGGTCAGGACTACGAGCAGTACTTC	CASSLGQDYEQYF
-	TRBV25-1	TRBJ1-1	TGTGCCAGCAGTGAATCGGGATACACTGAAGCTTTCTTT	CASSESGYTEAFF
-	TRBV30	TRBJ1-1	TGTGCCTGGAGGCCACGGGGGGCGACTGAAGCTTTCTTT	CAWRPRGATEAFF
TRBD2	TRBV7-6	TRBJ2-1	TGTGCCAGCTTTGACGCGGGGGGTAACGCCTACAATGAGCAGTTCTTC	CASFDAGGNAYNEQFF
TRBD1	TRBV27	TRBJ2-1	TGTGCCAGCAGTCCTATGACAGGGCACGGGCCCGATGAGCAGTTCTTC	CASSPMTGHGPDEQFF
TRBD2	TRBV14	TRBJ2-1	TGTGCCAGCAGCCCCTTTCGGGCGGGAGGGGGCAATGAGCAGTTCTTC	CASSPFRAGGGNEQFF
TRBD1	TRBV5-4	TRBJ2-7	TGTGCCAGCAGCTACGGGACAGGCCGAGGCGAGCAGTACTTC	CASSYGTGRGEQYF
-	TRBV7-9	TRBJ2-1	TGTGCCAGCAGTCCGACGGGTGGGAGAGCCTACAATGAGCAGTTCTTC	CASSPTGGRAYNEQFF